These 28 T cell receptor beta chains came from one sample sequenced in a study of shared clonotypes between healthy human individuals. Repertoires were generated with immunoSEQ multiplex PCR, while TCRdb's copy carries only in-frame clones and drops some. The sample has 2.5 million or so clones, about 92% seen once. What was sequenced was naive CD4+ T cells sorted from blood. Noted subset: CD45RA+ positively selected. The origin of the receptors is a man aged 18-30 years in good health.

The gene calls are TRBV6-1 and TRBJ1-4, with 9 bases fitting TRBD1. Germline lookup yields CDR1 MNHNS and CDR2 SASEGT. The ends lost 7 bases at V and 5 bases at J; junction bases unmatched: 8. The CDR3 covers 15 residues. This CDR3 reads CASIQSTGGNEKLFF. The CDR3 region has the DNA TGTGCCAGCATTCAGAGCACAGGGGGCAATGAAAAACTGTTTTTT.

This clone appeared a single time. The J gene is TRBJ2-7, the V gene TRBV7-9; D uncertain. Germline lookup yields CDR1 SEHNR and CDR2 FQNEAQ (reference sequence). V was pared by 7 bases and J by 2 bases, with 15 bases between. The length of the CDR3 is 14 residues. CDR3 loop: CASTIGSPPYEQYF. The CDR3 DNA sequence: TGTGCCAGCACGATCGGCAGCCCCCCCTACGAGCAGTACTTC.

This chain joins TRBV27 and TRBJ2-5; 9 nucleotides agree with TRBD1. From germline, CDR1 is MNHEY and CDR2 SMNVEV (reference sequence). CDR3 length equals 16 residues. V shed 5 bases, J shed 1 base, and the junction held 8 bases outside the gene matches. The CDR3 DNA sequence: TGTGCCAGCAGTGTAACAGGGGGCTCCCCCCAAGAGACCCAGTACTTC. This gives the protein CASSVTGGSPQETQYF.

This rearrangement joins TRBV5-1 to TRBJ2-2; tentatively, D is TRBD2 (6 bases). Germline V CDR1 and CDR2: SGHRS, YFSETQ. V lost 1 base, J lost 7 bases, and 8 bases lay in between. CDR3 length: 13 residues. The CDR3 DNA reads TGCGCCAGCAGCTTGACCGGGAGCGGGGAGCTGTTTTTT. Translating gives CASSLTGSGELFF.

The chain recombines TRBV2 with TRBJ2-3; 7 nucleotides line up with TRBD2. The CDR3 consists of 15 residues. V shed 4 bases and J 2 bases; nucleotides not matched to a gene: 6. CDR1 and CDR2 (germline): SNHLY, FYNNEI. The CDR3 DNA reads TGTGCCAGCAGTGGGCAGCGGGGCAACACAGATACGCAGTATTTT. This translates into CASSGQRGNTDTQYF.

V usage is TRBV5-1 and J usage is TRBJ2-2; no reliable D call. The CDR3 has 14 residues. Germline lookup yields CDR1 SGHRS and CDR2 YFSETQ. V gave up 0 bases and J gave up 4 bases, with 7 bases separating them. DNA for the CDR3: TGCGCCAGCAGCTTGGCCTGGGGCACCGGGGAGCTGTTTTTT. Translated: CASSLAWGTGELFF.

The J gene is TRBJ2-5, the V gene TRBV4-1; 13 bases are shared with TRBD2. CDR1 is MGHRA and CDR2 is YSYEKL in the germline V gene. The CDR3 covers 16 residues. V lost 4 bases, J lost 4 bases, and 6 bases stayed unmatched. CDR3 loop: CASSPTSGGAIETQYF. The CDR3 bases are TGCGCCAGCAGCCCAACTAGCGGGGGGGCCATAGAGACCCAGTACTTC.

The rearrangement joins TRBV5-5 to TRBJ2-7, with a tentative D call TRBD1 (5 bases). The CDR3 is 15 amino acids. In germline, CDR1 is SGHKS, CDR2 YYEKEE (reference sequence). V was clipped by 4 bases and J by 2 bases, with 16 bases between them. The chain's CDR3 is CASSQGPAGTYEQYF. The CDR3 region has the DNA TGTGCCAGCAGCCAGGGCCCAGCAGGTACCTACGAGCAGTACTTC. Combining the CDR3 with reference TRBV5-5 and TRBJ2-7 gives the whole variable domain DAGVTQSPTHLIKTRGQQVTLRCSPISGHKSVSWYQQVLGQGPQFIFQYYEKEERGRGNFPDRFSARQFPNYSSELNVNALLLGDSALYLCASSQGPAGTYEQYFGPGTRLTVT.

The count of this clone is one. The chain carries TRBV19 and TRBJ2-7, with unresolved D. From germline, CDR1 is LNHDA and CDR2 SQIVND (reference sequence). The germline V and J ends were trimmed by 6 bases and 2 bases, with 17 bases remaining between them. The CDR3 runs to 15 residues. For the CDR3, the DNA is TGTGCCAGTAGCTCACCTGCCGGGCAGGCCTACGAGCAGTACTTC. Residues: CASSSPAGQAYEQYF.

The rearrangement joins TRBV19 to TRBJ2-5, with 8 positions matching TRBD1. The CDR3 runs to 13 residues. Germline V CDR1 and CDR2: LNHDA, SQIVND (reference sequence). Losses at the gene ends were 11 bases for V and 5 bases for J; bases not matched to a gene: 10. CDR3 sequence (DNA): TGTGCCTCGCGGACAGGGCCGTCGGAGACCCAGTACTTC. Protein: CASRTGPSETQYF.

The rearrangement joins TRBV5-1 to TRBJ2-2, with D perhaps given as TRBD1 or TRBD2 (6 bases each). CDR1 and CDR2 (germline): SGHRS, YFSETQ. The CDR3 has 15 amino acids. Trimming pared 2 bases from V and 1 base from J, leaving 9 bases between. The CDR3 DNA reads as TGCGCCAGCAGCTTTAGGGGGGAGAACACCGGGGAGCTGTTTTTT. Protein sequence: CASSFRGENTGELFF.

V usage is TRBV30 and J usage is TRBJ2-7, with 8 bases lining up with TRBD1. The J segment lost 2 bases and the V segment lost 1 base, leaving 4 bases of the junction unmatched. Germline CDR1 GTSNPN, CDR2 SVGIG (reference sequence). The CDR3 consists of 14 residues. This CDR3 reads CAWSGQGRPYEQYF. DNA of the CDR3: TGTGCCTGGAGTGGACAGGGGCGACCCTACGAGCAGTACTTC.

This chain links TRBV28 with TRBJ1-1, with D possibly TRBD1 on 6 matching bases. V was trimmed by 6 bases and J by 7 bases, leaving 12 bases between them. Germline CDR1 MDHEN, CDR2 SYDVKM. This CDR3 is 12 amino acids long. The CDR3 region is CASRAGALEAFF. CDR3 coding DNA: TGTGCCAGCAGGGCAGGGGCACTTGAAGCTTTCTTT.

Details on this clone: Other DNA sequences of this sample code for an identical CDR3. CDR3 nucleotides: TGTGCCTGGAGCGACAGGGGCAATCAGCCCCAGCATTTT. This translates into CAWSDRGNQPQHF. The chain uses TRBV30 and TRBJ1-5, with 7 bases fitting TRBD1. This CDR3 is 13 amino acids long. Germline V gives CDR1 GTSNPN, CDR2 SVGIG (reference sequence). V was clipped by 3 bases and J by 2 bases; unmatched bases: 1. The full variable domain, completed using reference TRBV30 and TRBJ1-5, is SQTIHQWPATLVQPVGSPLSLECTVEGTSNPNLYWYRQAAGRGLQLLFYSVGIGQISSEVPQNLSASRPQDRQFILSSKKLLLSDSGFYLCAWSDRGNQPQHFGDGTRLSIL.

V gene TRBV9 combines with J gene TRBJ2-2; TRBD1 might be the D (5 bases). V lost 0 bases and J 5 bases, leaving 14 bases between the germline ends. The CDR3 is made up of 16 amino acids. CDR1 is SGDLS, CDR2 YYNGEE, per germline. The CDR3 DNA is TGTGCCAGCAGCGTAGTGGACACGCCTGGGACCGGGGAGCTGTTTTTT. It codes for CASSVVDTPGTGELFF.

The J gene is TRBJ2-2, the V gene TRBV10-2, with 8 bases matching TRBD2. The trim removed 6 bases at V and 4 bases at J, leaving 13 bases unmatched. CDR1 and CDR2 (germline): WSHSY, SAAADI. CDR3 length: 17 amino acids. As DNA, the CDR3 is TGCGCCAGCAGATGGGGAACCGGGACTAGAGGCACCGGGGAGCTGTTTTTT. Translation: CASRWGTGTRGTGELFF.

This chain uses TRBV5-8 with TRBJ2-7, with TRBD1 identical over 7 bases. V dropped 0 bases and J dropped 1; count of bases not matched to a gene: 4. This CDR3 has 15 amino acids. CDR1 and CDR2 (germline): SGHTS, YDEGEE. CDR3 sequence (DNA): TGTGCCAGCAGCTTGGATGGGACAGCGTCCTACGAGCAGTACTTC. It yields the protein CASSLDGTASYEQYF.

The gene calls are TRBV28 and TRBJ1-2; tentative D call: TRBD1 (6 bases). The CDR3 spans 13 residues. Trimming cost V 8 bases and J 3 bases, with 13 bases left between them. CDR1 and CDR2 from the germline V gene are MDHEN and SYDVKM. This chain's CDR3 is CASEGGGHYGYTF. The CDR3 coding sequence is TGTGCCAGCGAGGGAGGGGGACACTATGGCTACACCTTC.

This sequence joins TRBV19 and TRBJ1-2; TRBD1 matches 9 bases. Germline lookup yields CDR1 LNHDA and CDR2 SQIVND (reference sequence). V trimming: 5 bases; J trimming: 6 bases; junction bases outside the gene matches: 4. The CDR3 contains 13 residues. CDR3 coding DNA: TGTGCCAGTAGTCCCAGGACAGGGGATGGCTACACCTTC. The encoded protein is CASSPRTGDGYTF.

This clone was found once. The CDR3 loop reads CASSRRGAGYNEQFF. The CDR3, as DNA: TGTGCCAGCAGCCGAAGGGGGGCAGGCTACAATGAGCAGTTCTTC. V and J are TRBV28 and TRBJ2-1; D may correspond to TRBD1 or TRBD2 (6 bases each). The germline gives CDR1 MDHEN, CDR2 SYDVKM. V was shortened by 6 bases and J by 3 bases, with 15 bases between the two germline ends. The CDR3 is made up of 15 amino acids. The whole variable domain, remainder taken from reference TRBV28 and TRBJ2-1, is DVKVTQSSRYLVKRTGEKVFLECVQDMDHENMFWYRQDPGLGLRLIYFSYDVKMKEKGDIPEGYSVSREKKERFSLILESASTNQTSMYLCASSRRGAGYNEQFFGPGTRLTVL.

The chain carries TRBV5-4 and TRBJ2-1, with TRBD2 identical over 12 bases. V was pared by 4 bases and J by 12 bases, with 11 bases of the junction left unmatched. The CDR3 spans 15 residues. CDR1 is SGHNT, CDR2 YYREEE, per germline (reference sequence). CDR3 bases: TGTGCCAGCAGCCTCGAGACTAGCGGGGGAACAAGGCAGTTCTTC. The encoded protein is CASSLETSGGTRQFF. The full variable domain, its missing parts supplied by reference TRBV5-4 and TRBJ2-1, is ETGVTQSPTHLIKTRGQQVTLRCSSQSGHNTVSWYQQALGQGPQFIFQYYREEENGRGNFPPRFSGLQFPNYSSELNVNALELDDSALYLCASSLETSGGTRQFFGPGTRLTVL.

The chain uses TRBV6-6 and TRBJ2-3, with 8 bases matching TRBD2. Germline lookup yields CDR1 MNHNY and CDR2 SVGAGI (reference sequence). V shed 1 base, J shed 3 bases, and the junction held 3 bases outside the gene matches. This CDR3 comprises 15 residues. CDR3 in amino acids: CASSYFSGSTDTQYF. The CDR3, as DNA: TGTGCCAGCAGTTACTTCAGCGGGAGTACAGATACGCAGTATTTT.

The V gene is TRBV11-2, the J gene TRBJ2-5; D possibly corresponds to TRBD1 (5 bases). V was clipped by 4 bases and J by 6 bases, with 15 bases between them. Per germline, CDR1 SGHAT and CDR2 FQNNGV. This CDR3 is 14 amino acids long. The CDR3 nucleotides are TGTGCCAGCAGCTGGACGGCCCCAGGGAAGACCCAGTACTTC. Its translation is CASSWTAPGKTQYF.

V gene TRBV7-2 combines with J gene TRBJ2-5; 9 positions agree with TRBD1. V lost 5 bases, J lost 5 bases, and 6 bases stayed unmatched. This CDR3 is 14 amino acids long. From germline, CDR1 is SGHTA and CDR2 FQGNSA. The CDR3, as DNA: TGTGCCAGCAGCGCCCACAGGGGGCGGGAGACCCAGTACTTC. Translated: CASSAHRGRETQYF.

This chain uses TRBV5-6 with TRBJ1-1; maybe TRBD1 (5 bases). The CDR3 length is 16 residues. Trimming cost V 6 bases and J 1 base, with 19 bases left between them. Looked up from germline, CDR1 is SGHDT and CDR2 is YYEEEE. In nucleotides, the CDR3 is TGTGCCAGCACCTCTTTAGGGGAGAAGCCGAACACTGAAGCTTTCTTT. Translated: CASTSLGEKPNTEAFF.

CDR3 residues: CASSYMSNEKLFF. The CDR3, as DNA: TGTGCCAGCAGTTACATGTCTAATGAAAAACTGTTTTTT. The chain is built from TRBV6-6 and TRBJ1-4; D is undetermined. V dropped 2 bases and J dropped 3 bases, with 4 bases sitting between them. The CDR3 covers 13 residues. Germline CDR1 and CDR2: MNHNY and SVGAGI (reference sequence).

Concerning this clone: Different DNA sequences within this sample yield the same CDR3. The chain joins TRBV11-2 to TRBJ2-7, with 13 bases that match TRBD2. V trimming: 5 bases; J trimming: 5 bases; junction bases outside the gene matches: 3. The CDR3 runs 14 residues. Germline V gene sequence: CDR1 SGHAT, CDR2 FQNNGV. The CDR3 here is CASSLGTSGNEQYF. The CDR3 bases are TGTGCCAGCAGCCTGGGGACTAGCGGGAACGAGCAGTACTTC. Looking up the rest from reference TRBV11-2 and TRBJ2-7 gives the full variable domain: EAGVAQSPRYKIIEKRQSVAFWCNPISGHATLYWYQQILGQGPKLLIQFQNNGVVDDSQLPKDRFSAERLKGVDSTLKIQPAKLEDSAVYLCASSLGTSGNEQYFGPGTRLTVT.

The chain uses TRBV5-1 and TRBJ2-5; TRBD2 matches 7 bases. V was pared by 0 bases and J by 2 bases, with 7 bases of the junction left unmatched. The CDR3 has 16 residues. CDR1 and CDR2 from the germline V gene are SGHRS and YFSETQ. Here the CDR3 DNA reads TGCGCCAGCAGCTTGGGTCCCAGCGGGAAGCAAGAGACCCAGTACTTC. Translated, it gives CASSLGPSGKQETQYF.